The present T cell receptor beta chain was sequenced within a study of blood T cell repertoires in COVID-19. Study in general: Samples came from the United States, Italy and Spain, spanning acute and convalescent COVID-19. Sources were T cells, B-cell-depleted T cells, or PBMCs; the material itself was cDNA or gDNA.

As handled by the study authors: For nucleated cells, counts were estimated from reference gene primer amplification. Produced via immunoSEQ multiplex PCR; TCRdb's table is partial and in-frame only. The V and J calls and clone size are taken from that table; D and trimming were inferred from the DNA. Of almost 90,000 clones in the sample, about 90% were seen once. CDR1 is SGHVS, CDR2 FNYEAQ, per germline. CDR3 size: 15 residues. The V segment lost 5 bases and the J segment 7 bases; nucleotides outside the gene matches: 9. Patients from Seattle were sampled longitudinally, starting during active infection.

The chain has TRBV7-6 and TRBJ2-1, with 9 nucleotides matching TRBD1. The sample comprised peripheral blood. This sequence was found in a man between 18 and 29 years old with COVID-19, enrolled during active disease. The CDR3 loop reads CASSLQQGAGNEQFF. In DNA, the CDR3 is TGTGCCAGCAGCCTCCAACAGGGGGCCGGGAATGAGCAGTTCTTC.